Presented here are 24 T cell receptor beta chains from one specimen sequenced in a study of identical twins. Via MiXCR, TCRdb re-called the 5' RACE reads, giving one row per CDR3 protein. This sample yields around 450,000 distinct CDR3 sequences, of which 14% are seen a single time; over 0.5% belongs to the top ten. The same data also went into a second study, on yellow fever vaccine responses in identical twins.

The sequencing input was CD4+ T cells sorted from blood. The source of these receptors is a woman under 30 in good health.

This clonotype showed up just a few times. In nucleotides, the CDR3 is TGTGCCAGCAGCTCTTCGACAGGGGGTTCAGATACGCAGTATTTT. Translation: CASSSSTGGSDTQYF. V gene TRBV7-9 combines with J gene TRBJ2-3, with 9 bases aligning to TRBD1. There are 15 residues in the CDR3. Per germline, CDR1 SEHNR and CDR2 FQNEAQ (reference sequence). V lost 4 bases and J lost 4; bases outside the gene matches: 6.

V gene TRBV7-2 combines with J gene TRBJ2-7, with D tentatively TRBD2 (6 bases). The germline V gene encodes CDR1 SGHTA and CDR2 FQGNSA. The CDR3 is 12 amino acids. Trimming cost V 8 bases and J 4 bases, with 12 bases left between them. The CDR3 sequence: CASSNGRYEQYF. The CDR3 nucleotides are TGTGCCAGCTCAAATGGGAGGTACGAGCAGTACTTC.

The chain employs TRBV4-2 and TRBJ2-2; D gene uncertain. The CDR3 has 14 amino acids. Deletions cut 1 base from V and 6 bases from J, with 9 bases between. Germline V gene lookup returns CDR1 LGHNA and CDR2 YNFKEQ. DNA of the CDR3: TGTGCCAGCAGCCAAGGACTTAACGCCGGGGAGCTGTTTTTT. Amino acids: CASSQGLNAGELFF.

This sequence joins TRBV6-1 and TRBJ1-1; maybe TRBD1 (5 bases). Trimming took 6 bases from V and 6 from J, leaving 11 bases between them. CDR3 length: 12 residues. Germline V lookup: CDR1 MNHNS, CDR2 SASEGT. The CDR3 reads CASRGLGPEAFF. Here the CDR3 DNA reads TGTGCCAGCAGAGGCTTGGGACCTGAAGCTTTCTTT.

The table lists this clonotype with a few counts. This chain uses TRBV5-4 with TRBJ2-3, with TRBD1 matching 11 bases. CDR1 is SGHNT and CDR2 is YYREEE in the germline V gene (reference sequence). The length of the CDR3 is 15 residues. J gave up 3 bases and V 5 bases, and 5 bases lay outside the gene matches. Here the CDR3 DNA reads TGTGCCAGCAGACCCCGGGACAGGGGGACAGATACGCAGTATTTT. It codes for CASRPRDRGTDTQYF.

V is TRBV6-5 and J is TRBJ2-1; D is unclear. Trimming left V 2 bases short and J 6 bases short, with 11 bases between. The CDR3 contains 14 residues. Germline values: CDR1 MNHEY, CDR2 SVGAGI. CDR3 coding DNA: TGTGCCAGCAGTTACACAAACGAGGTCAATGAGCAGTTCTTC. Protein: CASSYTNEVNEQFF.

This clonotype came up a few times. The J gene is TRBJ2-2, the V gene TRBV5-6; 10 positions agree with TRBD2. CDR1 and CDR2 (germline): SGHDT, YYEEEE. The J segment lost 5 bases and the V segment lost 4 bases, leaving 5 bases of the junction unmatched. The CDR3 covers 15 residues. The CDR3 sequence: CASSPAGGPTGELFF. DNA for the CDR3: TGTGCCAGCAGCCCAGCGGGAGGGCCGACCGGGGAGCTGTTTTTT.

The V call is TRBV6-5, the J call TRBJ2-5; either TRBD1 or TRBD2 may fit D (5 bases each). The V end lost 4 bases, the J end lost 1 base, and 10 bases lay between the germline ends. The CDR3 contains 14 residues. The germline V gene encodes CDR1 MNHEY and CDR2 SVGAGI. The CDR3 spells CASSSVGTQETQYF. The CDR3 DNA reads TGTGCCAGCAGTTCGGTGGGGACCCAAGAGACCCAGTACTTC.

Only a few counts were recorded for this clonotype. One end of the junction is discordant with germline, which a read error may explain. V usage is TRBV7-7 and J usage is TRBJ2-1, with 8 bases fitting TRBD2. This CDR3 spans 15 amino acids. Per germline, CDR1 SSHAT and CDR2 FNYEAQ (reference sequence). The CDR3 sequence is CASSLDGREFNEQFF. CDR3 coding DNA: TGTGCTAGCAGCTTAGACGGGAGGGAGTTCAATGAGCAGTTCTTC.

V and J are TRBV7-9 and TRBJ2-1, with a weak D call TRBD1 (6 bases). The germline gives CDR1 SEHNR, CDR2 FQNEAQ (reference sequence). This CDR3 region has 17 residues. V was trimmed by 2 bases and J by 5 bases, leaving 19 bases between them. CDR3 DNA: TGTGCCAGCAGCTTAATAGTTAAACAGGGCAACGACAATGAGCAGTTCTTC. It encodes CASSLIVKQGNDNEQFF.

This clonotype was found a few times. The chain links TRBV20-1 to TRBJ2-7; D unresolved. Germline CDR1 and CDR2: DFQATT and SNEGSKA (reference sequence). The V and J ends lost 4 bases and 2 bases respectively, with 15 bases between them. The CDR3 totals 14 residues. The chain's CDR3 is CSATKHLATYEQYF. As DNA, the CDR3 is TGCAGTGCTACCAAGCACCTGGCAACCTACGAGCAGTACTTC.

A few counts support this clonotype. The chain joins TRBV20-1 to TRBJ2-3; 7 positions match TRBD1. From germline, CDR1 is DFQATT and CDR2 SNEGSKA (reference sequence). Trimming at V came to 4 bases and at J to 3 bases, leaving 7 bases not matched to a gene. CDR3 length equals 14 residues. CDR3 residues: CSAKPGQKTDTQYF. For the CDR3, the DNA is TGCAGTGCTAAGCCGGGACAGAAGACAGATACGCAGTATTTT.

This chain uses TRBV12-3 or TRBV12-4 with TRBJ1-5; D is unclear. CDR3 length: 15 amino acids. Trimming removed 1 base at V and 4 bases at J, with 11 bases between. As DNA, the CDR3 is TGTGCCAGCAGTTTAGACCAACAGTTGAATCAGCCCCAGCATTTT. Translated: CASSLDQQLNQPQHF.

The J gene is TRBJ1-2, the V gene TRBV28, with 8 bases aligning to TRBD1. Germline V CDR1 and CDR2: MDHEN, SYDVKM. The CDR3 is made up of 18 amino acids. Trimming took 1 base from V and 0 from J; bases not matched to a gene: 10. The CDR3 reads CASSLYAKGQGANYGYTF. The DNA of the CDR3 is TGTGCCAGCAGTTTATACGCCAAAGGACAGGGAGCTAACTATGGCTACACCTTC.

This clonotype occurred a few times. The chain joins TRBV6-1 to TRBJ2-5; 10 bases align to TRBD2. Germline lookup yields CDR1 MNHNS and CDR2 SASEGT. The junction had 14 bases not matched to a gene; V was cut back by 5 bases and J by 5 bases. The CDR3 runs 17 residues. CDR3 sequence (DNA): TGTGCCAGCAGTCCCCCCGCTAGCGGGAGATGGGAGGAGACCCAGTACTTC. Protein product: CASSPPASGRWEETQYF.

There are a few counts of this clonotype. The chain uses TRBV19 and TRBJ2-2, with 7 bases that match TRBD1. The V segment lost 5 bases and the J segment 0 bases; nucleotides outside the gene matches: 9. The CDR3 runs 17 residues. Germline-derived CDR1 and CDR2 are LNHDA and SQIVND (reference sequence). The CDR3 DNA sequence: TGTGCCAGTAGTTTTCTCCCGGGACAGTCGAACACCGGGGAGCTGTTTTTT. Translated: CASSFLPGQSNTGELFF.

DNA of the CDR3: TGTGCCAGCAGTTTGTTCAATGAGCAGTTCTTC. This encodes CASSLFNEQFF. This chain uses TRBV28 with TRBJ2-1; D is ambiguous. The CDR3 extends over 11 amino acids. V was shortened by 3 bases and J by 6 bases, with 3 bases between the two germline ends. Germline V lookup: CDR1 MDHEN, CDR2 SYDVKM.

The table lists this clonotype with a few counts. The rearrangement uses TRBV18 and TRBJ2-2; no firm D call. The CDR3 extends over 16 amino acids. Per the germline V gene, CDR1 is KGHSH and CDR2 is LQKENI. V shed 3 bases and J shed 0 bases, with 11 bases lying between them. CDR3 sequence reads: CASSPQGHANTGELFF. The CDR3 DNA reads TGTGCCAGCTCACCCCAAGGGCACGCGAACACCGGGGAGCTGTTTTTT.

V gene TRBV29-1 combines with J gene TRBJ2-3; D possibly corresponds to TRBD1 (6 bases). Germline V lookup: CDR1 SQVTM, CDR2 ANQGSEA. V was clipped by 6 bases and J by 0 bases, with 13 bases between them. This CDR3 spans 14 amino acids. The CDR3 loop is CSVYRVSSTDTQYF. The CDR3 nucleotides are TGCAGCGTGTACAGGGTATCGAGCACAGATACGCAGTATTTT.

This clonotype appeared many times. V usage is TRBV6-1 and J usage is TRBJ2-7, with D possibly matching TRBD1 (6 bases). V lost 6 bases and J 3 bases, leaving 15 bases between the germline ends. The CDR3 consists of 14 residues. CDR1 and CDR2 (germline): MNHNS, SASEGT. The CDR3 loop reads CASSSGTTGYEQYF. In DNA, the CDR3 is TGTGCCAGCAGCTCCGGGACAACCGGCTACGAGCAGTACTTC.

The chain combines TRBV5-1 with TRBJ2-5; TRBD2 is a possible D gene (7 bases). V was cut by 4 bases and J by 5 bases, with 21 bases left in between. Germline CDR1 is SGHRS and CDR2 is YFSETQ. This CDR3 region has 16 residues. The CDR3 DNA follows: TGCGCCAGCAGCGCGGGGGCCACCCTTCCAGTGGAGACCCAGTACTTC. Translated: CASSAGATLPVETQYF.

This clonotype has more than one count but fewer than ten. The gene calls are TRBV7-2 and TRBJ2-1; 8 nucleotides agree with TRBD1. Unmatched junction bases numbered 7, after V lost 7 bases and J lost 5 bases. This CDR3 has 14 residues. From germline, CDR1 is SGHTA and CDR2 FQGNSA. This CDR3 is CASTPGGANNEQFF. CDR3 DNA sequence: TGTGCCAGCACCCCAGGGGGCGCCAACAATGAGCAGTTCTTC. Full variable domain (outside the CDR3, taken from reference TRBV7-2 and TRBJ2-1): GAGVSQSPSNKVTEKGKDVELRCDPISGHTALYWYRQSLGQGLEFLIYFQGNSAPDKSGLPSDRFSAERTGGSVSTLTIQRTQQEDSAVYLCASTPGGANNEQFFGPGTRLTVL.

This clonotype was detected a few times. This chain links TRBV5-1 with TRBJ1-1; 8 bases are shared with TRBD1. V shed 4 bases and J 4 bases; nucleotides not matched to a gene: 3. This CDR3 has 13 residues. In germline, CDR1 is SGHRS, CDR2 YFSETQ. Here the CDR3 reads CASSPDRGTEAFF. The CDR3, as DNA: TGCGCCAGCAGCCCCGACAGGGGCACTGAAGCTTTCTTT. The variable domain in full, with the rest retrieved from reference TRBV5-1 and TRBJ1-1, is KAGVTQTPRYLIKTRGQQVTLSCSPISGHRSVSWYQQTPGQGLQFLFEYFSETQRNKGNFPGRFSGRQFSNSRSEMNVSTLELGDSALYLCASSPDRGTEAFFGQGTRLTVV.

This clonotype has just a few counts. The CDR3 DNA reads as TGTGCCAGCAGGGACGACAGGGTCACAGATACGCAGTATTTT. It translates to CASRDDRVTDTQYF. The chain carries TRBV6-1 and TRBJ2-3; 7 bases map to TRBD1. This CDR3 is built from 14 residues. J was trimmed by 2 bases and V by 6 bases; bases with no gene match: 5. Germline V CDR1 and CDR2: MNHNS, SASEGT.